This entry lists 21 T cell receptor beta chains sequenced from one sample in a study of CD8 T cells in ankylosing spondylitis. One entry per CDR3 protein, called by TCRdb with MiXCR from the 5' RACE reads. The data show 220,000 or so distinct CDR3 sequences, roughly a tenth seen once. Sequencing was performed on blood, either unsorted or a sorted T cell fraction (not recorded which). All receptors come from a male donor with ankylosing spondylitis or in good health (not recorded which).

V gene TRBV7-2 combines with J gene TRBJ2-7, with 9 bases that match TRBD2. The germline V gene encodes CDR1 SGHTA and CDR2 FQGNSA. The CDR3 runs to 16 residues. Trimming removed 5 bases from V and 5 bases from J; junction bases left unmatched: 13. The chain's CDR3 is CASSPSGGLAYDEQYF. The CDR3 DNA is TGTGCCAGCAGCCCAAGCGGGGGACTAGCTTACGACGAGCAGTACTTC.

V and J are TRBV9 and TRBJ2-2; 7 bases match TRBD2. V lost 0 bases and J lost 0; bases outside the gene matches: 2. Germline assignment: CDR1 SGDLS and CDR2 YYNGEE. This CDR3 is built from 16 residues. CDR3 sequence (DNA): TGTGCCAGCAGCGTAGATGGGGGGGCGAACACCGGGGAGCTGTTTTTT. Protein: CASSVDGGANTGELFF.

This clonotype came up many times. The chain carries TRBV7-2 and TRBJ2-7, with TRBD2 as a possible D gene (6 bases). Germline assignment: CDR1 SGHTA and CDR2 FQGNSA. The ends were cut back, 5 bases at V and 3 bases at J, with 17 bases in the middle. This CDR3 comprises 15 residues. The CDR3 DNA is TGTGCCAGCAGCCCGTCGGGGGACGCCTACTACGAGCAGTACTTC. This translates into CASSPSGDAYYEQYF.

This clonotype was detected only a few times. The chain joins TRBV27 to TRBJ1-2; D unresolved. The V end lost 2 bases, the J end lost 1 base, and 11 bases lay between the germline ends. The CDR3 is 15 residues long. Germline values: CDR1 MNHEY, CDR2 SMNVEV (reference sequence). CDR3 nucleotides: TGTGCCAGCAGTTTAAAGGGTCACAGTAACTATGGCTACACCTTC. The encoded protein is CASSLKGHSNYGYTF.

The chain has TRBV7-6 and TRBJ2-7, with 10 nucleotides matching TRBD1. Germline V gene lookup returns CDR1 SGHVS and CDR2 FNYEAQ. V lost 3 bases, J lost 2 bases, and 4 bases stayed unmatched. This CDR3 contains 15 residues. DNA for the CDR3: TGTGCCAGCAGCTTGGGACAGGGGACAGCCTACGAGCAGTACTTC. Its translation is CASSLGQGTAYEQYF. Drawing the rest from reference TRBV7-6 and TRBJ2-7, the complete variable domain is GAGVSQSPRYKVTKRGQDVALRCDPISGHVSLYWYRQALGQGPEFLTYFNYEAQQDKSGLPNDRFSAERPEGSISTLTIQRTEQRDSAMYRCASSLGQGTAYEQYFGPGTRLTVT.

This clonotype was seen more than once but under ten times. This chain uses TRBV7-8 with TRBJ1-5; 12 bases map to TRBD1. V trimming: 5 bases; J trimming: 6 bases; junction bases outside the gene matches: 5. Germline values: CDR1 SGHVS, CDR2 FQNEAQ. The CDR3 sequence is 15 residues long. Here the CDR3 reads CASSTGTGGSQPQHF. The CDR3 DNA reads TGTGCCAGCAGCACCGGGACAGGGGGCAGTCAGCCCCAGCATTTT.

The rearrangement uses TRBV11-3 and TRBJ2-2, with D hard to call. There are 14 residues in the CDR3. Trimming left V 3 bases short and J 4 bases short, with 9 bases between. CDR1 is SGHNT, CDR2 YENEEA, per germline. CDR3 coding DNA: TGTGCCAGCAGCTTTGACTCTCCCACCGGGGAGCTGTTTTTT. It yields the protein CASSFDSPTGELFF.

This clonotype was counted many times. DNA for the CDR3: TGTGCCAGCAGCCCAGAGGACGGATCGTATGGCTACACCTTC. Amino acids: CASSPEDGSYGYTF. The chain joins TRBV7-2 to TRBJ1-2; no clear D gene. Trimming left V 5 bases short and J 5 bases short, with 15 bases between. CDR1 is SGHTA, CDR2 FQGNSA, per germline. The CDR3 spans 14 residues. The whole variable domain, remainder taken from reference TRBV7-2 and TRBJ1-2, is GAGVSQSPSNKVTEKGKDVELRCDPISGHTALYWYRQSLGQGLEFLIYFQGNSAPDKSGLPSDRFSAERTGGSVSTLTIQRTQQEDSAVYLCASSPEDGSYGYTFGSGTRLTVV.

In its sample, this clonotype was seen many times. This chain connects TRBV20-1 to TRBJ2-1; 9 bases match TRBD2. The CDR3 extends over 14 amino acids. The germline V gene has CDR1 DFQATT and CDR2 SNEGSKA (reference sequence). The J segment lost 4 bases and the V segment lost 5 bases, leaving 6 bases of the junction unmatched. CDR3 region: CSARGGAGYNEQFF. CDR3 sequence (DNA): TGCAGTGCTCGCGGGGGGGCGGGTTACAATGAGCAGTTCTTC.

V and J are TRBV20-1 and TRBJ1-6; D not resolved. Germline V gives CDR1 DFQATT, CDR2 SNEGSKA (reference sequence). This CDR3 has 14 amino acids. V was trimmed by 5 bases and J by 9 bases, leaving 17 bases between them. The CDR3 DNA is TGCAGTGCTTTCCCCCGGGGAGTGAGTTCACCCCTCCACTTT. It encodes CSAFPRGVSSPLHF.

At least ten counts were recorded for this clonotype. This rearrangement joins TRBV5-4 to TRBJ1-3; D uncertain. The germline V gene has CDR1 SGHNT and CDR2 YYREEE (reference sequence). The V end lost 4 bases, the J end lost 5 bases, and 19 bases lay between the germline ends. The CDR3 extends over 16 amino acids. The CDR3 sequence: CASSAGGPRSRNTIYF. The CDR3 coding sequence is TGTGCCAGCAGCGCTGGAGGCCCCCGATCAAGAAACACCATATATTTT.

The chain couples TRBV6-1 to TRBJ2-1, with D unclear. The CDR3 is made up of 14 amino acids. The V gene's germline CDR1 is MNHNS and CDR2 SASEGT. With 4 bases removed from V and 5 bases from J, the gap between germline ends came to 12 bases. CDR3 sequence reads: CASSVGRTNNEQFF. The DNA of the CDR3 is TGTGCCAGCAGTGTGGGTCGGACCAACAATGAGCAGTTCTTC.

This clonotype was detected ten times or more. The chain joins TRBV2 to TRBJ2-3; D unclear. CDR1 is SNHLY and CDR2 is FYNNEI in the germline V gene. This CDR3 comprises 14 residues. The V end was cut by 4 bases, the J end by 1 base, with 9 bases between. The CDR3 loop is CASSGSGGTDTQYF. Here the CDR3 DNA reads TGTGCCAGCAGTGGGTCTGGCGGCACAGATACGCAGTATTTT. Supplemented by reference TRBV2 and TRBJ2-3, the full variable domain reads EPEVTQTPSHQVTQMGQEVILRCVPISNHLYFYWYRQILGQKVEFLVSFYNNEISEKSEIFDDQFSVERPDGSNFTLKIRSTKLEDSAMYFCASSGSGGTDTQYFGPGTRLTVL.

This clonotype was detected many times. This chain uses TRBV20-1 with TRBJ2-7, with a possible D match to TRBD1 (5 bases). Germline V gene sequence: CDR1 DFQATT, CDR2 SNEGSKA (reference sequence). The CDR3 sequence is 12 residues long. With 6 bases removed from V and 0 bases from J, the gap between germline ends came to 9 bases. CDR3 coding DNA: TGCAGTGCGCAGGACAACTCCTACGAGCAGTACTTC. Encoded protein: CSAQDNSYEQYF.

This clonotype was recorded many times. This chain links TRBV20-1 with TRBJ1-5; D is ambiguous. The V end lost 0 bases, the J end lost 1 base, and 10 bases lay between the germline ends. This CDR3 has 15 amino acids. CDR1 DFQATT and CDR2 SNEGSKA come from the germline V gene (reference sequence). CDR3 DNA sequence: TGCAGTGCTAGAGATTCGGTTGTCAGCAATCAGCCCCAGCATTTT. Translating it yields CSARDSVVSNQPQHF.

This clonotype was seen many times. The V call is TRBV7-9, the J call TRBJ1-4; TRBD1 matches at 7 bases. The CDR3 sequence is 17 residues long. V gave up 4 bases and J gave up 0 bases; unmatched junction bases: 8. The V gene's germline CDR1 is SEHNR and CDR2 FQNEAQ (reference sequence). Here the CDR3 DNA reads TGTGCCAGCAGCTATTCCGGGACAGCTGCAACTAATGAAAAACTGTTTTTT. Protein: CASSYSGTAATNEKLFF.

Ten or more counts support this clonotype. J is TRBJ1-4 and V is TRBV5-1, with TRBD1 matching 8 bases. CDR1 is SGHRS and CDR2 is YFSETQ in the germline V gene. With V trimmed by 8 bases and J by 5 bases, 5 bases remained unmatched. This CDR3 is built from 13 residues. CDR3 residues: CARGQGVNEKLFF. CDR3 in DNA: TGCGCCAGAGGACAGGGTGTAAATGAAAAACTGTTTTTT.

There are a few counts of this clonotype. The chain employs TRBV12-3 or TRBV12-4 and TRBJ2-1; no definite D call. The CDR3 loop spans 13 amino acids. V lost 6 bases, J lost 4 bases, and 10 bases lay in between. CDR3 DNA: TGTGCCAGCAGGGAAGTGGGGTACAATGAGCAGTTCTTC. This translates into CASREVGYNEQFF.

There are many counts of this clonotype. CDR3 protein: CASSVGTATDTQYF. The CDR3 DNA reads as TGTGCCAGCAGCGTAGGGACAGCCACAGATACGCAGTATTTT. J is TRBJ2-3 and V is TRBV9, with D perhaps matching TRBD1 (6 bases). The CDR3 covers 14 residues. Per germline, CDR1 SGDLS and CDR2 YYNGEE. The V end lost 0 bases, the J end lost 2 bases, and 7 bases lay between the germline ends.

This clonotype showed up just a few times. The chain links TRBV20-1 to TRBJ2-2; 9 bases are a match to TRBD2. The CDR3 consists of 16 residues. Germline V gives CDR1 DFQATT, CDR2 SNEGSKA (reference sequence). With 0 bases clipped from V and 7 bases from J, the junction kept 9 bases outside the gene matches. CDR3 DNA sequence: TGCAGTGCTAGAGATTTGGCGGGGGGGCTGGGCGGGGAGCTGTTTTTT. Its protein product is CSARDLAGGLGGELFF.

The chain links TRBV3-1 to TRBJ2-4, with D perhaps matching TRBD1 or TRBD2 (5 bases each). The V end lost 2 bases, the J end lost 5 bases, and 16 bases lay between the germline ends. The CDR3 spans 16 residues. Germline assignment: CDR1 LGHDT and CDR2 YNNKEL (reference sequence). Written as DNA, the CDR3 is TGTGCCAGCAGCCAATATCGAAGGCAGGGACAAAACATTCAGTACTTC. Protein sequence: CASSQYRRQGQNIQYF.